This TCR beta chain is drawn from a study of graft-versus-host responses after intestinal transplantation. V dropped 5 bases and J dropped 6; count of bases not matched to a gene: 6. The CDR3 has 14 residues. Germline CDR1 reads PRHDT; CDR2 reads FYEKMQ (reference sequence). Regarding this clone: Antigen: not known.

Assay used: immunoSEQ multiplex PCR; TCRdb lists only in-frame clones, some missing. The data hold tens of thousands of clones, with around 87% observed a single time. This sequence joins TRBV13 and TRBJ2-2, with 7 positions matching TRBD1. Sequencing was performed on unstimulated CD8+ T cells sorted from spleen or lymph node cells, taken before transplant. The TCR sequence derives from a human donor who was the organ donor for an intestinal transplant. The CDR3 spells CASSLTGVAGELFF. The DNA of the CDR3 is TGTGCCAGCAGCCTAACAGGGGTGGCCGGGGAGCTGTTTTTT.